This T cell receptor (beta chain) was identified in a study of OX40 agonist ivuxolimab in advanced cancers. In the study overall: Patients undergoing dose escalation presented with hepatocellular carcinoma, melanoma, renal cell or head and neck cancer. A partial response was reached by three patients: one with hepatocellular carcinoma and two with cutaneous melanoma. Study outcomes and limitations: Doses of 0.1 to 3.0 mg/kg were accompanied by clonal expansion of CD4+ and CD8+ blood T cells by week 6.

V shed 0 bases and J shed 0 bases, with 10 bases lying between them. This CDR3 has 16 amino acids. The germline CDR1 and CDR2 sequences are SGHRS and YFSETQ. Worth noting for this clone: Its cognate antigen is unknown.

Sequencing used immunoSEQ multiplex PCR; TCRdb keeps in-frame clones, though not all of them. The table has over 25,000 clones, roughly 91% seen once. Blood specimens came from baseline, cycle 4 day 1, and cycle 7 day 1. This chain joins TRBV5-1 and TRBJ2-1; possibly TRBD2 for D (5 bases). The sample consisted of CD4+ or CD8+ T cells sorted from blood, taken in a trial of the OX40 agonist ivuxolimab. This TCR was recovered from an adult with an advanced solid tumor such as melanoma, head and neck, liver or kidney cancer. Here the CDR3 DNA reads TGCGCCAGCAGCTTGGGACGGGGAGACTCCTACAATGAGCAGTTCTTC. Translating gives CASSLGRGDSYNEQFF.